The entry that follows covers one T cell receptor (beta chain) sequence. This sample is part of a study of control samples from healthy donors and cancer patients. The germline CDR1 and CDR2 sequences are LGHDT and YNNKEL (reference sequence). This CDR3 spans 14 amino acids. V was shortened by 0 bases and J by 5 bases, with 10 bases between the two germline ends. Here immunoSEQ multiplex PCR was the method, and the copy in TCRdb shows in-frame clones only, minus some. The sample consists of 65,000 to 85,000 clones, approximately 89% of them appearing once. This chain uses TRBV3-1 (or the pseudogene TRBV3-2) with TRBJ1-1; D unclear. The receptor was isolated from a woman aged 45-65 years with head and neck cancer. The sample was PBMCs. The chain's CDR3 is CASSQDSKRTEAFF. In DNA form, the CDR3 reads TGTGCCAGCAGCCAAGATTCCAAAAGGACTGAAGCTTTCTTT.